The present entry profiles one TCR beta chain with its context. These data originate in a study of blood T cell repertoires in COVID-19. Study-wide context: COVID-19 samples, acute and convalescent, were from the United States, Italy and Spain. The analysed material was cDNA or gDNA that came from T cells, B-cell-depleted T cells, or PBMCs.

This CDR3 region has 18 residues. Germline-derived CDR1 and CDR2 are LNHNV and YYDKDF (reference sequence). Trimming removed 0 bases from V and 5 bases from J; junction bases left unmatched: 14. In the original analysis: It was from reference gene primer amplification that nucleated cell counts were estimated. Sequenced by immunoSEQ multiplex PCR; TCRdb stores in-frame clones only, minus some. V, J and clone size derive from that table, while D and trimming were established from the DNA sequence. In the table there are about 260,000 clones, around 80% of which are singletons. Sequenced material: peripheral blood. The sequence was collected from a man between 60 and 75 years old with acute or convalescent COVID-19. The chain links TRBV15 to TRBJ2-5, with 8 bases aligning to TRBD2. CDR3: CATSRDEAGGRLRETQYF. DNA of the CDR3: TGTGCCACCAGCAGAGATGAGGCGGGGGGAAGGCTGAGGGAGACCCAGTACTTC.